This T cell receptor beta chain was retrieved from a study of blood T cell repertoires in COVID-19. The CDR3 totals 18 residues. V lost 4 bases, J lost 4 bases, and 14 bases stayed unmatched. The germline V gene encodes CDR1 SGHDT and CDR2 YYEEEE. This table comes from immunoSEQ multiplex PCR, and its TCRdb copy is limited to in-frame clones, with some not included. The sample contains 85,000 or so clones, about 95% of which appear only once. The sequenced material came from peripheral blood. This sequence was found in a human donor with active COVID-19. The donor label of this sample is uncertain. The chain recombines TRBV5-6 with TRBJ2-2, with 9 positions matching TRBD1. The CDR3 nucleotides read TGTGCCAGCAGCGCCGGGACAGGGAGGCGTTCGGGCACCGGGGAGCTGTTTTTT. This sequence encodes CASSAGTGRRSGTGELFF.